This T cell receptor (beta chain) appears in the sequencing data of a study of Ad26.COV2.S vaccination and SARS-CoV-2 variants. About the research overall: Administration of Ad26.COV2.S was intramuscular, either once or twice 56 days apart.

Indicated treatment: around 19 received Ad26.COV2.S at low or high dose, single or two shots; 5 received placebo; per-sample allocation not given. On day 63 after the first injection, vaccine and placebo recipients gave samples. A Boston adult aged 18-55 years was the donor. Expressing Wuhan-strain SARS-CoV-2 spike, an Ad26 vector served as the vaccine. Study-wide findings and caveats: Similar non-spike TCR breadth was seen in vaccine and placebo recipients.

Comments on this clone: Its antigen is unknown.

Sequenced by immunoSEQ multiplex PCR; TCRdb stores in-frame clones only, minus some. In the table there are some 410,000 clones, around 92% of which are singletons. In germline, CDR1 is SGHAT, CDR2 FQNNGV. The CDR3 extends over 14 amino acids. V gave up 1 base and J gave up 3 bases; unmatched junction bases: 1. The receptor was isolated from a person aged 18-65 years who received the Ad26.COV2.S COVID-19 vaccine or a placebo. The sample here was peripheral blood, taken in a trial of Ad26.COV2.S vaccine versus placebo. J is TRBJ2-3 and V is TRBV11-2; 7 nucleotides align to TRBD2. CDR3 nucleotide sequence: TGTGCCAGCAGCTTAGCGGGGGGAACAGATACGCAGTATTTT. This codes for CASSLAGGTDTQYF.